The T cell receptor beta chain described here comes from a study of identical twins. Notes on the study in general: Possibly, invariant MAIT and iNKT cells partly confounded zero-insertion analyses.

Addition of a universal primer site occurred through template switching, and cDNA carried unique molecular identifiers. TCRdb re-analysed the 5' RACE reads in MiXCR, keeping a single row per CDR3 protein. The sample lists some 230,000 distinct CDR3 sequences; 6.5% were seen once. Concerning this clonotype: The antigen is undetermined.

V lost 2 bases and J lost 8; bases outside the gene matches: 7. Germline loops: CDR1 MNHEY, CDR2 SVGEGT. The CDR3 has 15 amino acids. Another study also made use of these data, one on T cells expressing NK-cell markers. This second study says: For several experiments, T cell sorting was restricted to the alpha-beta TCR population by means of an anti-gamma-delta TCR antibody. Dominant NKG2C+ clonotypes accounted for roughly 1.0-8% of CD8+ T cells in over 5 donors.

The source material was CD8+ T cells sorted from blood. This receptor was obtained from a woman younger than 35 in good health. The genes are TRBV6-2 or TRBV6-3 and TRBJ2-1, with 9 positions matching TRBD2. The CDR3 loop reads CASSYLAGGYDEQFF. The CDR3 region has the DNA TGTGCCAGCAGTTACCTTGCGGGAGGGTACGATGAGCAGTTCTTC.